The 11 T cell receptor beta chains reported below all come from one sample, sequenced in a study of T cells in women clearing cervical HPV infection. Produced via immunoSEQ multiplex PCR; TCRdb's table is partial and in-frame only. This specimen shows 23,000 or so clones; the ten leading clones hold about 2.5%. Sequencing was carried out using blood buffy coat. Source of these receptors: a woman aged 18 to 75 with a cervical HPV16 infection that either progressed to CIN3+ or cleared (not recorded which).

A note on this clone: The CDR3 end lies 3 residues beyond the end of the read and is filled in from the germline J gene. This chain uses TRBV11-2 with TRBJ2-2, with D uncertain. In germline, CDR1 is SGHAT, CDR2 FQNNGV. Deletions cut 1 base from V and 3 bases from J, with 6 bases between. There are 14 residues in the CDR3. The CDR3 sequence is CASSLVSDTGELFF. The CDR3 bases that were read are TGTGCCAGCAGCTTAGTAAGCGACACCGGGGAG.

As concerns this clone: From the germline J gene comes the end of the CDR3, since the read stops 3 residues before it. The V and J genes are TRBV19 and TRBJ2-3; TRBD2 agrees at 9 bases. Germline loops: CDR1 LNHDA, CDR2 SQIVND (reference sequence). Germline trimming cut 5 bases from V and 0 bases from J; bases unmatched to any gene: 6. The CDR3 has 16 amino acids. The CDR3 reads CASSFRLADSTDTQYF. The part of the CDR3 DNA that was read is TGTGCCAGTAGTTTCAGACTAGCGGACAGCACAGATACG. The variable domain in full, completed from reference TRBV19 and TRBJ2-3, reads DGGITQSPKYLFRKEGQNVTLSCEQNLNHDAMYWYRQDPGQGLRLIYYSQIVNDFQKGDIAEGYSVSREKKESFPLTVTSAQKNPTAFYLCASSFRLADSTDTQYFGPGTRLTVL.

With respect to this clone: Read data end 3 residues before the CDR3 end; the end is taken from the germline J gene. The chain uses TRBV7-9 and TRBJ2-3; the match to TRBD2 covers 10 bases. CDR1 is SEHNR and CDR2 is FQNEAQ in the germline V gene (reference sequence). The CDR3 is made up of 15 amino acids. CDR3 sequence: CASSSSSGGLPTQYF. The covered CDR3 bases are TGTGCCAGCAGCTCCTCTAGCGGGGGACTCCCCACG.

With respect to this clone: The CDR3 end falls 3 residues outside the read, so it is completed with the germline J gene. This chain links TRBV5-1 with TRBJ2-1; D possibly corresponds to TRBD2 (6 bases). Between the trimmed V and J ends, which lost 6 bases and 2 bases, there was a span of 18 bases. Germline V gene lookup returns CDR1 SGHRS and CDR2 YFSETQ. This CDR3 spans 16 amino acids. CDR3 DNA (partial): TGCGCCAGCACCCTCGGCGGGGCAGGAGCCTACAATGAG. This encodes CASTLGGAGAYNE. The full CDR3 protein is CASTLGGAGAYNEQFF.

Comment on this clone: Read coverage stops 3 residues before the CDR3 terminus; the germline J gene supplies the remainder. V is TRBV18 and J is TRBJ1-5; perhaps TRBD1 as D (5 bases). This CDR3 has 13 amino acids. Germline CDR1 and CDR2: KGHSH and LQKENI. V was pared by 3 bases and J by 7 bases, with 10 bases between. Partial CDR3 DNA: TGTGCCAGCTCACCCGACAGATTCCAGCCC. Residues: CASSPDRFQP. Given in full, the CDR3 is CASSPDRFQPQHF.

To note about this clone: Read coverage stops 3 residues before the CDR3 terminus; the germline J gene supplies the remainder. The chain employs TRBV15 and TRBJ2-7; D is undetermined. The CDR3 is 13 residues long. CDR1 is LNHNV and CDR2 is YYDKDF in the germline V gene (reference sequence). Trimming removed 0 bases at V and 6 bases at J, with 9 bases between. The CDR3 region is CATSRDRSFEQYF. CDR3 bases read: TGTGCCACCAGCAGAGACCGCAGTTTCGAG.

Turning to this clone: The read terminates 3 residues before the CDR3 end, so the remaining end is supplied by the germline J gene. The chain has TRBV10-3 and TRBJ2-3; a possible D gene is TRBD1 (5 bases). In germline, CDR1 is ENHRY, CDR2 SYGVKD. Trimming cost V 6 bases and J 2 bases, with 12 bases left between them. CDR3 size: 14 residues. CDR3 bases read: TGTGCCATCAGGACAGCAGGCCTCACAGATACG. This gives the protein CAIRTAGLTDT. In full, the CDR3 reads CAIRTAGLTDTQYF.

Concerning this clone: The CDR3 goes on 3 residues after the read ends, and that part is filled in from the germline J gene. The chain is built from TRBV6-4 and TRBJ1-4, with TRBD1 identical over 8 bases. The germline V gene encodes CDR1 MRHNA and CDR2 SNTAGT. The V gene end was trimmed by 2 bases and the J gene end by 8 bases; junction bases not matched to a gene: 4. The CDR3 has 14 amino acids. The CDR3 loop is CASSDGAGGEKLFF. Partial CDR3 DNA: TGTGCCAGCAGTGACGGCGCAGGGGGCGAAAAA.

By frequency, this clone is medium-sized (0.01 to 0.1%). The DNA read from the CDR3 is TGTGCCAGTAAGATACAGGGAAACACCGGGGAG. This codes for CASKIQGNTGE. The CDR3 in full is CASKIQGNTGELFF. The V gene is TRBV19, the J gene TRBJ2-2; D perhaps matches TRBD1 (6 bases). The read finishes 3 residues shy of the CDR3 end, and the germline J gene is used to complete it. There are 14 residues in the CDR3. CDR1 and CDR2 (germline): LNHDA, SQIVND (reference sequence). The V end lost 7 bases, the J end lost 2 bases, and 11 bases lay between the germline ends.

Regarding this clone: The CDR3 end is not reached by the read, which stops 3 residues before it; the germline J gene fills it in. The chain combines TRBV30 with TRBJ1-2; D not resolved. Germline-derived CDR1 and CDR2 are GTSNPN and SVGIG (reference sequence). The CDR3 extends over 12 amino acids. The covered CDR3 bases are TGTGCCTGGAGTGTACTAGCCTCGGGC. Translated, it gives CAWSVLASG. The entire CDR3 protein is CAWSVLASGYTF.

As for this clone: The missing CDR3 end, 3 residues past where the read stops, is filled in from the germline J gene. The rearrangement links TRBV19 to TRBJ1-2, with 10 positions matching TRBD1. V was clipped by 1 base and J by 0 bases; unmatched bases: 2. In germline, CDR1 is LNHDA, CDR2 SQIVND (reference sequence). This CDR3 contains 16 residues. CDR3 residues: CASSIVGTGANYGYTF. The DNA read from the CDR3 is TGTGCCAGTAGTATAGTCGGGACAGGGGCTAACTATGGC.